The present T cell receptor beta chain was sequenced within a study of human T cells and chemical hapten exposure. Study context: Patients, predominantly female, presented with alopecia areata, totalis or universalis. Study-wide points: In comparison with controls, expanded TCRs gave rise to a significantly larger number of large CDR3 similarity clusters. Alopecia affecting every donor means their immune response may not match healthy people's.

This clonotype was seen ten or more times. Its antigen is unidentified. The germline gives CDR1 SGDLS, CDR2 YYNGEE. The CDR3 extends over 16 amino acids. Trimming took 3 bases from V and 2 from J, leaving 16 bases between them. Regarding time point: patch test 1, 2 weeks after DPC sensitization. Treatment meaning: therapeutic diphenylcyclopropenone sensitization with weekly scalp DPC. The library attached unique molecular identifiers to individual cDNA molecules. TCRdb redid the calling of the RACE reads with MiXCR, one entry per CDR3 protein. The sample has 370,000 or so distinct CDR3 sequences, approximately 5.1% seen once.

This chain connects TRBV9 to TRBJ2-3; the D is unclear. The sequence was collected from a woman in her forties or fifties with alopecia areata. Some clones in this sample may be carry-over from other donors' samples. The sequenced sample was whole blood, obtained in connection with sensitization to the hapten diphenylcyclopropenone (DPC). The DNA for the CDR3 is TGTGCCAGCAGCGCGGATAGCAGGCCGCCCACAGATACGCAGTATTTT. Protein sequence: CASSADSRPPTDTQYF. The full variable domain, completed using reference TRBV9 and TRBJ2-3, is DSGVTQTPKHLITATGQRVTLRCSPRSGDLSVYWYQQSLDQGLQFLIQYYNGEERAKGNILERFSAQQFPDLHSELNLSSLELGDSALYFCASSADSRPPTDTQYFGPGTRLTVL.